This T cell receptor beta chain was sequenced in a study of early T cells in non-severe SARS-CoV-2 infection. About the research overall: Alpha and beta chains were unpaired, from unsorted whole-blood bulk RNA.

In the library, individual cDNA molecules carried attached unique molecular identifiers. One entry per CDR3 protein results from TCRdb running MiXCR on the 5' RACE reads. Found here are more than 40,000 distinct CDR3 sequences, roughly 7% of them singletons; the top ten hold approximately 8.3%. CDR3 length: 12 residues. With 2 bases removed from V and 4 bases from J, the gap between germline ends came to 8 bases. CDR1 SQVTM and CDR2 ANQGSEA come from the germline V gene. This sequence was found in an adult who was a healthcare worker with PCR-confirmed SARS-CoV-2 infection or an uninfected control (not recorded which). Sequenced input: whole blood. The chain links TRBV29-1 to TRBJ1-1; the D is unclear. CDR3 loop: CSVESWGTEAFF. Written as DNA, the CDR3 is TGCAGCGTTGAATCGTGGGGCACTGAAGCTTTCTTT.